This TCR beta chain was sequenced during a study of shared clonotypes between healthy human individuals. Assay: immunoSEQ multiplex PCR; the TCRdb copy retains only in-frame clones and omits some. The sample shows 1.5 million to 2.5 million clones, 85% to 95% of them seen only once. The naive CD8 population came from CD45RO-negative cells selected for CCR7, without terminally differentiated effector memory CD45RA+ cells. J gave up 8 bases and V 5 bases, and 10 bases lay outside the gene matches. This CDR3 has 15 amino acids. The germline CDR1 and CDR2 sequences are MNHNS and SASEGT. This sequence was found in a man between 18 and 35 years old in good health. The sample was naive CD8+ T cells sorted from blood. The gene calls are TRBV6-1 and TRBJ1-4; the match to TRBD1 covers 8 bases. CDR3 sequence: CASSPWTGIGEKLFF. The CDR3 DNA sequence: TGTGCCAGCAGTCCATGGACAGGGATAGGGGAAAAACTGTTTTTT.